This T cell receptor (beta chain) stems from a study of shared clonotypes between healthy human individuals (dated by TCRdb to the early 2020s). Some background on the complete study: A couple of women and a few men aged 18 to 49 years were included in the cohort. Libraries were prepared and TCR repertoires were sequenced by different laboratories using diverse techniques, in order to increase sequencing depth and limit assay-specific biases. To estimate repertoire size and how much clonotype sharing occurs between individuals, the study deeply sequenced the blood TCR repertoires of several healthy adults. Leukapheresis yielded between about 0.9 and 10 billion PBMCs per donor. Per donor, three plates each were used for CD4 naive and CD4 memory, two for CD8 naive, and one for CD8 memory. General conclusions and limits of the study: The genetic and exposure-history diversity represented was limited by the small number of donors. Higher generation probabilities were observed for clonotypes shared by all four sorted-subset donors than for non-shared clonotypes. Rarefaction of sorted-subset datasets indicated incomplete sequencing despite the large sequencing depth. Sampling was limited to blood, and TCR repertoires in tissue likely differ from TCR repertoires in blood. Approximately 5% of naive CD4, roughly 3.5% of naive CD8, 2.3% of memory CD4, and roughly 0.4% of memory CD8 clonotypes were shared across several donors. Pairwise subsampling indicated that sequencing depth was expected to affect the degree of clonotype sharing among donors. Naive subsets generally had larger estimated clonotype richness than memory subsets did.

As for this clone: Its antigen has not been determined. Per-nucleotide qualities are absent, and no much larger clonotype sits a single base away.

From the cysteine through the phenylalanine, the CDR3 covers 12 amino acids. The only DNA kept is the CDR3, 36 bases in frame from the first base. CDR1 and CDR2 (SGHNT, YYREEE) derive from the germline V gene (reference sequence). The germline V and J ends show losses of 5 bases and 10 bases respectively, and no gene match explains 7 bases of the junction. Donors were healthy HIV-negative adults with no recently reported acute infections or vaccinations. Every donor was a Caucasian adult residing in Nashville, Tennessee, USA. Magnetic negative selection was used to enrich CD4+ T cells, after which naive cells were positively selected on CD45RA and the negative fraction became the memory subset. Blood was collected by leukapheresis, and PBMCs were isolated by Ficoll-Histopaque density gradient centrifugation and then cryopreserved in liquid nitrogen vapor phase. Analytical flow cytometry was used to check the purity and quantity of each magnetically sorted T cell population. From each sorted fraction, genomic DNA was isolated and quantified by UV absorbance on a Nanodrop 2000c.

TCR CDR3 regions were amplified from genomic DNA by multiplex PCR using the deep immunoSEQ assay. Extracted genomic DNA from each cell subset was distributed evenly across all wells of several immunoSEQ 96-well plates, and each plate was treated as a replicate. For sorted subsets, around 0.2 ug of genomic DNA, equivalent to about 30,000 T cell genomes, went into each replicate PCR. Purified libraries were measured with a Qubit 3.0 fluorometer, size-checked on a Bioanalyzer 2100, and measured again with the KAPA Library Quantification kit. Each immunoSEQ 96-well plate was sequenced on its own single-read 150-cycle Illumina NextSeq 550 flow cell. From the authors' description of their analysis: Because only junctional sequences without quality scores were contained in the immunoSEQ output, filtering matching that applied to full-length reads could not be performed. To assign V/J genes and CDR3, sequences were annotated using PyIR, a Python wrapper for IgBLAST v1.9, with IMGT germline references. Reads with weak V/J assignments (E-value above 1e-6), missing CDR3, stop codons, out-of-frame junctions, or ambiguous translated residues were removed. V3J clonotypes were defined as sequences sharing the same inferred V gene, J gene, and CDR3 amino acid sequence. The percentage overlap between two repertoires was calculated by dividing the number of shared unique clonotypes by the size of the smaller repertoire. Richness of each repertoire was evaluated using RTK rarefaction, the Chao1 estimator, and Recon v2.1 estimates of unobserved clonotypes. OLGA was used to compute generation probabilities for all TCRbeta clonotypes that the gDNA method yielded from a handful of donors. The clones in this table, taken by TCRdb from immuneACCESS, are in-frame only. Not every clone is retained; where verified, under half of the shortfall comes from an unresolved V gene, and the cause of the rest is unknown. V, J and clone size were drawn from that table, and D and trimming were deduced from the DNA. A total of 2 million to 3 million clones appear in this sample, 90% to 95% of them only once. 0.36% of the sample lies in the top ten.

Sequencing was carried out using naive CD4+ T cells from PBMCs. The cell subset or site tag for this specimen amounts to: CD45RA+ positively selected. The clonotype originates from a man younger than 30 in good health. Some clones in this sample may be carry-over from other donors' samples. The receptor chain draws on TRBV5-4 and TRBJ1-1, with 8 bases matching TRBD1. The CDR3 corresponds to CASSYAGGRAFF. The sequenced DNA: TGTGCCAGCAGTTATGCAGGGGGCAGAGCTTTCTTT.